The clone carrying this T cell receptor beta chain was observed many times. The entry originates in a study of identical twins. The V gene end was trimmed by 5 bases and the J gene end by 0 bases; junction bases not matched to a gene: 7. The CDR3 loop spans 15 amino acids. Germline values: CDR1 LNHNV, CDR2 YYDKDF (reference sequence). TCRdb recomputed calls from the 5' RACE reads with MiXCR, one row per CDR3 protein. The data show some 100,000 distinct CDR3 sequences, with under 7% seen just once and approximately 12% held by the top ten. The chain carries TRBV15 and TRBJ2-7; 7 nucleotides agree with TRBD1. The sequence came from a woman aged 45-65 years in good health. Specimen: memory T cells sorted from blood. CDR3 nucleotides: TGTGCCACCAGCCGAAGCCGGGACAGCTCCTACGAGCAGTACTTC. Its translation is CATSRSRDSSYEQYF.